The rows below give T cell receptor beta chains drawn from one sample of a study of T cells after yellow fever vaccination. Using its own MiXCR run on the 5' RACE reads, TCRdb lists one record per CDR3 protein. This repertoire shows some 97,000 distinct CDR3 sequences, under 6.5% found once; its top ten account for roughly 39%. Sequenced here: CD8+ T cells sorted from PBMCs, sampled 10 days after the yellow fever booster vaccination. Every receptor here comes from a man younger than 35 who received the YFV17D yellow fever vaccine. Both conserved end residues are part of each CDR3. A D gene is named only where the DNA matches it firmly. Size values are once, few and many counts, or a class for expanded clones, and some rows have none.

D	V	size	J	CDR3	DNA
NA	TRBV4-1	NA	TRBJ2-1	CASSLQGDEQFF	TGCGCCAGCAGCCTACAGGGCGATGAGCAGTTCTTC
NA	TRBV7-2	many	TRBJ2-1	CASSPREGGLVRGEQFF	TGTGCCAGCAGCCCCCGAGAGGGTGGCCTAGTGAGAGGTGAGCAGTTCTTC
NA	TRBV6-2/TRBV6-3	NA	TRBJ2-2	CATKSSDFGTGELFF	TGTGCCACCAAAAGTTCGGACTTTGGGACCGGGGAGCTGTTTTTT
TRBD1	TRBV12-3/TRBV12-4	NA	TRBJ2-1	CASSSGQDNEQFF	TGTGCCAGCAGCTCCGGACAGGACAATGAGCAGTTCTTC
TRBD2	TRBV20-1	few	TRBJ2-1	CSARGRLAYNEQFF	TGCAGTGCTAGAGGACGACTAGCTTACAATGAGCAGTTCTTC
NA	TRBV4-1	few	TRBJ1-2	CASSHDFTGFYGYTF	TGCGCCAGCAGCCATGACTTCACAGGGTTTTATGGCTACACCTTC
NA	TRBV12-3/TRBV12-4	few	TRBJ1-3	CASSLPQATRGNTIYF	TGTGCCAGCAGTTTGCCCCAGGCGACCAGGGGAAACACCATATATTTT
TRBD1	TRBV29-1	few	TRBJ1-4	CSVGTGGEKLFF	TGCAGCGTGGGGACAGGGGGGGAAAAACTGTTTTTT
TRBD2	TRBV4-1	few	TRBJ2-4	CASSPRLAVAKNIQYF	TGCGCCAGCAGCCCCCGACTAGCGGTAGCCAAAAACATTCAGTACTTC
TRBD1	TRBV7-9	few	TRBJ2-7	CASRGQTYEQYF	TGTGCCAGCAGGGGACAGACCTACGAGCAGTACTTC
TRBD1	TRBV4-3	few	TRBJ2-4	CASSQWDRNIQYF	TGCGCCAGCAGCCAATGGGACAGAAACATTCAGTACTTC
NA	TRBV29-1	NA	TRBJ1-2	CSVESGQGHTF	TGCAGCGTTGAATCGGGGCAGGGCCACACCTTC
NA	TRBV7-9	many	TRBJ2-7	CASSLNAERDGGYEQYF	TGTGCCAGCAGCTTAAACGCAGAACGGGACGGCGGCTACGAGCAGTACTTC
NA	TRBV28	few	TRBJ2-5	CASSTRGHTSRETQYF	TGTGCCAGCAGCACGCGGGGACACACTAGTCGCGAGACCCAGTACTTC
NA	TRBV4-1	many	TRBJ2-7	CASSQGRYSYEQYF	TGCGCCAGCAGCCAAGGACGGTACTCCTACGAGCAGTACTTC
TRBD1	TRBV5-1	few	TRBJ1-2	CASSSYTGAEGYTF	TGCGCCAGCAGCAGTTATACAGGGGCTGAGGGCTACACCTTC
NA	TRBV4-1	many	TRBJ1-2	CASSQDLDYGYTF	TGCGCCAGCAGCCAAGATTTAGACTATGGCTACACCTTC
NA	TRBV6-2/TRBV6-3	many	TRBJ1-1	CASSQNPPWGGMNTEAFF	TGTGCCAGCAGCCAAAACCCCCCTTGGGGGGGGATGAACACTGAAGCTTTCTTT
TRBD1	TRBV12-3/TRBV12-4	many	TRBJ2-7	CASSLTGDHEQYF	TGTGCCAGCAGCCTGACAGGGGACCACGAGCAGTACTTC
NA	TRBV7-9	few	TRBJ2-7	CASSLSAPYEQYF	TGTGCCAGCAGCTTATCGGCACCTTACGAGCAGTACTTC
TRBD1	TRBV5-1	few	TRBJ2-7	CASSPRTGGPYEQYF	TGCGCCAGCAGCCCAAGGACAGGGGGTCCCTACGAGCAGTACTTC
NA	TRBV6-5	NA	TRBJ1-3	CASSSFRDRNTIYF	TGTGCCAGCAGTAGCTTTCGGGACAGAAACACCATATATTTT
NA	TRBV20-1	few	TRBJ2-1	CSATTGAYNEQFF	TGCAGTGCTACCACCGGGGCTTACAATGAGCAGTTCTTC
TRBD1	TRBV4-3	many	TRBJ2-1	CASSQAPGTGEQFF	TGCGCCAGCAGCCAAGCCCCCGGGACAGGTGAGCAGTTCTTC
TRBD1	TRBV7-9	NA	TRBJ2-7	CASSYRDSHYEQYF	TGTGCCAGCAGCTACCGGGACAGCCACTACGAGCAGTACTTC
TRBD1	TRBV19	NA	TRBJ1-6	CASSDRGGSPLHF	TGTGCCAGTAGCGACAGGGGAGGTTCACCCCTCCACTTT
NA	TRBV6-2/TRBV6-3	many	TRBJ2-5	CASSPGDAPSETQYF	TGTGCCAGCAGCCCGGGTGACGCACCTTCCGAGACCCAGTACTTC
TRBD2	TRBV19	many	TRBJ2-1	CASSQTSGDYNEQFF	TGTGCCAGTAGTCAGACTAGCGGGGATTACAATGAGCAGTTCTTC
NA	TRBV6-6	NA	TRBJ1-3	CASSYSGLSGNTIYF	TGTGCCAGCAGTTACAGTGGTCTCTCTGGAAACACCATATATTTT
NA	TRBV7-8	few	TRBJ1-1	CASSLVGVSRTEAFF	TGTGCCAGCAGCTTAGTAGGCGTTTCAAGGACTGAAGCTTTCTTT
NA	TRBV11-2	few	TRBJ2-7	CASSLTPGGGYEQYF	TGTGCCAGCAGCTTAACCCCTGGCGGAGGTTACGAGCAGTACTTC
NA	TRBV19	NA	TRBJ1-1	CASSKSVTEANTEAFF	TGTGCCAGTAGTAAGAGCGTTACAGAGGCGAACACTGAAGCTTTCTTT
NA	TRBV11-1	few	TRBJ2-5	CASSTGQGLPETQYF	TGTGCCAGCAGCACCGGGCAGGGCCTCCCAGAGACCCAGTACTTC
NA	TRBV5-1	many	TRBJ1-2	CASSLEAGTNYGYTF	TGCGCCAGCAGCTTGGAGGCAGGGACTAACTATGGCTACACCTTC
TRBD2	TRBV18	few	TRBJ2-1	CASSPPERGDNEQFF	TGTGCCAGCTCACCACCTGAGCGGGGAGACAATGAGCAGTTCTTC
TRBD2	TRBV5-1	few	TRBJ2-3	CASSLRLAGGTDTQYF	TGCGCCAGCAGCTTGAGGCTAGCGGGGGGGACAGATACGCAGTATTTT
TRBD2	TRBV7-9	few	TRBJ2-1	CASSLTSGGFNEQFF	TGTGCCAGCAGCCTCACTAGCGGGGGTTTCAATGAGCAGTTCTTC
TRBD2	TRBV4-3	many	TRBJ2-3	CASSQDYRRGGRADTQYF	TGCGCCAGCAGCCAAGATTATCGGCGGGGGGGCCGGGCAGATACGCAGTATTTT
NA	TRBV4-1	many	TRBJ2-1	CASSLTRVGGAYNEQFF	TGCGCCAGCAGCCTCACAAGGGTTGGAGGGGCCTACAATGAGCAGTTCTTC
TRBD2	TRBV4-3	many	TRBJ2-4	CASSQGGGAKNIQYF	TGCGCCAGCAGCCAAGGGGGGGGAGCCAAAAACATTCAGTACTTC
TRBD1	TRBV12-3/TRBV12-4	few	TRBJ2-2	CASRGTGWNTGELFF	TGTGCCAGCAGGGGGACAGGGTGGAACACCGGGGAGCTGTTTTTT
NA	TRBV7-9	NA	TRBJ2-1	CASSPGQERYNEQFF	TGTGCCAGCAGCCCTGGACAAGAACGCTACAATGAGCAGTTCTTC
NA	TRBV20-1	NA	TRBJ2-7	CSARTLIDEQYF	TGCAGTGCTCGAACGCTCATCGACGAGCAGTACTTC
NA	TRBV15	NA	TRBJ1-1	CATRTNTEAFF	TGTGCCACCAGGACGAACACTGAAGCTTTCTTT
TRBD2	TRBV6-2/TRBV6-3	NA	TRBJ2-5	CASSTGTSMAQETQYF	TGTGCCAGCAGTACCGGGACTAGCATGGCACAAGAGACCCAGTACTTC
TRBD1	TRBV25-1	NA	TRBJ2-6	CASSNPRTGGTAGANVLTF	TGTGCCAGCAGTAACCCTCGGACAGGGGGGACGGCTGGGGCCAACGTCCTGACTTTC
TRBD2	TRBV7-6	NA	TRBJ2-4	CASSPGLAGGPAIQYF	TGTGCCAGCAGCCCCGGACTAGCGGGGGGGCCGGCCATTCAGTACTTC
TRBD2	TRBV19	few	TRBJ2-3	CASSPLAGASDTQYF	TGTGCCAGTAGCCCACTAGCGGGGGCCTCAGATACGCAGTATTTT
TRBD1	TRBV5-4	few	TRBJ2-3	CASSPWTGGRDTQYF	TGTGCCAGCAGCCCTTGGACAGGGGGCAGAGATACGCAGTATTTT
TRBD2	TRBV4-2	NA	TRBJ2-5	CASSQDGPRAGGETQYF	TGTGCCAGCAGCCAAGATGGCCCCCGAGCGGGGGGGGAGACCCAGTACTTC
TRBD2	TRBV7-2	many	TRBJ2-5	CASSLGLAGGRETQYF	TGTGCCAGCAGCCTAGGACTAGCGGGGGGACGAGAGACCCAGTACTTC
TRBD2	TRBV27	NA	TRBJ2-1	CASSALAGGGNEQFF	TGTGCCAGCTCGGCCCTGGCGGGGGGTGGTAATGAGCAGTTCTTC
TRBD1	TRBV29-1	NA	TRBJ2-2	CSVARGPITGELFF	TGCAGCGTCGCCAGGGGGCCTATCACCGGGGAGCTGTTTTTT
TRBD1	TRBV7-9	NA	TRBJ1-1	CASSPGTANTEAFF	TGTGCCAGCAGCCCCGGGACAGCGAACACTGAAGCTTTCTTT
NA	TRBV20-1	few	TRBJ2-7	CSARGAAGDTYEQYF	TGCAGTGCTAGAGGGGCGGCAGGGGATACGTACGAGCAGTACTTC